A selection of T cell receptor beta chains follows, all from one sample in a study of T cell responses to AZD1222 COVID-19 vaccine. Repertoires were generated with immunoSEQ multiplex PCR, while TCRdb's copy carries only in-frame clones and drops some. The sample contains some 150,000 clones, about 91% of which appear only once. The material sequenced was peripheral blood, taken on day 0 of AZD1222 vaccination. The receptors stem from an adult in good health. CDR3s include the opening cysteine and the closing phenylalanine or tryptophan. The order of the fields is D gene, J gene, V gene, clone size, CDR3 protein, CDR3 DNA. D genes are given only for firm matches. Size is stated for part of the rows, as once, few or many counts, or as a class when the clone is expanded.

d_call: NA
j_call: TRBJ2-5
v_call: TRBV3-1/TRBV3-2
clone_size: NA
cdr3_aa: CASSQGDETQYF
cdr3_nt: TGTGCCAGCAGCCAAGGGGATGAGACCCAGTACTTC

d_call: NA
j_call: TRBJ1-1
v_call: TRBV7-2
clone_size: NA
cdr3_aa: CASSSQGELNTEAFF
cdr3_nt: TGTGCCAGCAGCTCCCAGGGAGAGTTGAACACTGAAGCTTTCTTT

d_call: NA
j_call: TRBJ1-1
v_call: TRBV7-9
clone_size: NA
cdr3_aa: CASSLGSAFWGAEAFF
cdr3_nt: TGTGCCAGCAGCCTAGGGTCCGCGTTCTGGGGAGCTGAAGCTTTCTTT

d_call: NA
j_call: TRBJ2-3
v_call: TRBV28
clone_size: NA
cdr3_aa: CASSPRDRTDTQYF
cdr3_nt: TGTGCCAGCAGTCCCCGGGACCGCACAGATACGCAGTATTTT

d_call: NA
j_call: TRBJ1-1
v_call: TRBV15
clone_size: NA
cdr3_aa: CATSFGTLEAFF
cdr3_nt: TGTGCCACCAGCTTCGGGACCTTGGAAGCTTTCTTT

d_call: NA
j_call: TRBJ1-4
v_call: TRBV6-5
clone_size: NA
cdr3_aa: CASSYSNRGSHEKLFF
cdr3_nt: TGTGCCAGCAGTTACTCGAATAGGGGGTCACATGAAAAACTGTTTTTT

d_call: NA
j_call: TRBJ2-7
v_call: TRBV12-2
clone_size: NA
cdr3_aa: CASRHTEVHEQYF
cdr3_nt: TGTGCAAGTCGGCATACAGAGGTCCACGAGCAGTACTTC

d_call: NA
j_call: TRBJ2-1
v_call: TRBV10-3
clone_size: NA
cdr3_aa: CAISESAGQYNEQFF
cdr3_nt: TGTGCCATCAGTGAGTCGGCGGGACAGTACAATGAGCAGTTCTTC

d_call: NA
j_call: TRBJ1-2
v_call: TRBV2
clone_size: NA
cdr3_aa: CASSDTGDGYTF
cdr3_nt: TGTGCCAGCAGTGATACGGGGGATGGCTACACCTTC

d_call: TRBD2
j_call: TRBJ2-5
v_call: TRBV11-3
clone_size: once
cdr3_aa: CAISTSGQETQYF
cdr3_nt: TGTGCCATCTCGACTAGCGGTCAAGAGACCCAGTACTTC

d_call: NA
j_call: TRBJ1-5
v_call: TRBV20-1
clone_size: once
cdr3_aa: CSASSKSHSNQPQHF
cdr3_nt: TGCAGTGCTAGTTCAAAAAGTCATAGCAATCAGCCCCAGCATTTT

d_call: NA
j_call: TRBJ1-1
v_call: TRBV21-1
clone_size: NA
cdr3_aa: CASSKTARSWGRHNSIMNTEAFF
cdr3_nt: TGTGCCAGCAGCAAAACGGCCCGGAGCTGGGGCCGACACAACAGTATTATGAACACTGAAGCTTTCTTT

d_call: NA
j_call: TRBJ1-2
v_call: TRBV6-6
clone_size: NA
cdr3_aa: CASSQGFNYGYTF
cdr3_nt: TGTGCCAGCAGCCAGGGGTTTAACTATGGCTACACCTTC

d_call: TRBD1
j_call: TRBJ1-1
v_call: TRBV12-3/TRBV12-4
clone_size: NA
cdr3_aa: CASSFRTGAFF
cdr3_nt: TGTGCCAGCAGTTTCCGGACAGGCGCATTCTTT

d_call: NA
j_call: TRBJ1-4
v_call: TRBV11-2
clone_size: NA
cdr3_aa: CASSLGRATEKLFF
cdr3_nt: TGTGCCAGCAGCTTAGGAAGGGCGACAGAAAAACTGTTTTTT

d_call: NA
j_call: TRBJ2-3
v_call: TRBV5-5
clone_size: NA
cdr3_aa: CASSVLGGGTDTQYF
cdr3_nt: TGTGCCAGCAGCGTCCTCGGAGGGGGCACAGATACGCAGTATTTT

d_call: TRBD1
j_call: TRBJ1-5
v_call: TRBV2
clone_size: NA
cdr3_aa: CASSEQGATGQPQHF
cdr3_nt: TGTGCCAGCAGTGAACAGGGGGCAACGGGTCAGCCCCAGCATTTT

d_call: NA
j_call: TRBJ2-5
v_call: TRBV7-2
clone_size: NA
cdr3_aa: CASGGANQETQYF
cdr3_nt: TGTGCCAGCGGGGGGGCGAACCAAGAGACCCAGTACTTC

d_call: NA
j_call: TRBJ1-2
v_call: TRBV7-9
clone_size: NA
cdr3_aa: CASSLRQTGIYGYTF
cdr3_nt: TGTGCCAGCAGCCTACGACAGACTGGAATTTATGGCTACACCTTC

d_call: NA
j_call: TRBJ2-7
v_call: TRBV3-1/TRBV3-2
clone_size: NA
cdr3_aa: CASSQGRSYEQYF
cdr3_nt: TGTGCCAGCAGCCAAGGAAGGTCCTACGAGCAGTACTTC

d_call: TRBD1
j_call: TRBJ2-1
v_call: TRBV11-3
clone_size: NA
cdr3_aa: CASSFSGQGFGEQFF
cdr3_nt: TGTGCCAGCAGCTTTAGTGGACAGGGGTTCGGTGAGCAGTTCTTC

d_call: TRBD1
j_call: TRBJ1-1
v_call: TRBV12-3/TRBV12-4
clone_size: NA
cdr3_aa: CANTATGVSEAFF
cdr3_nt: TGTGCCAACACCGCTACAGGGGTTTCTGAAGCTTTCTTT

d_call: TRBD1
j_call: TRBJ2-7
v_call: TRBV3-1/TRBV3-2
clone_size: NA
cdr3_aa: CASSPFFRDRNYEQYF
cdr3_nt: TGTGCCAGCAGCCCCTTTTTCCGGGACAGAAACTACGAGCAGTACTTC

d_call: TRBD2
j_call: TRBJ2-5
v_call: TRBV3-1/TRBV3-2
clone_size: NA
cdr3_aa: CASSRTSGVGVETQYF
cdr3_nt: TGTGCCAGCAGTCGGACTAGCGGGGTTGGCGTGGAGACCCAGTACTTC